The present entry profiles one TCR beta chain with its context. What it binds is not known. TCRdb processed the 5' RACE reads anew with MiXCR; each CDR3 protein has one entry. The data show about 320,000 distinct CDR3 sequences, around 7% seen once. These data are taken from a study of T cells after yellow fever vaccination. Study-wide background: Fractions containing few cells were prepared with SMART-Seq v4 Ultra Low Input.

General observations from the study: Abundant bulk-derived clonotypes could contaminate FACS-sorted repertoires. Most clones from primary vaccination resurfaced after the booster (roughly 96% CD4, approximately 87% CD8). A small proportion of clonotypes was detected in both the CD4 and CD8 compartments.

V lost 3 bases and J lost 1, with 12 bases in between. The germline CDR1 and CDR2 sequences are MNHNS and SASEGT. The CDR3 is 15 residues long. The specimen was PBMCs, collected roughly seven weeks after the first yellow fever vaccination. This chain connects TRBV6-1 to TRBJ1-1; D perhaps matches TRBD1 (6 bases). The clonotype comes from a man younger than 35 who received the YFV17D yellow fever vaccine. The CDR3 DNA sequence: TGTGCCAGCAGTGATCACAGGGCCTCGAACACTGAAGCTTTCTTT. It is translated as CASSDHRASNTEAFF.